This T cell receptor beta chain was observed in a study of cytomegalovirus exposure and HLA in healthy donors. The study, taken as a whole, reports: Another analysis was done later, and it associated fewer than 20,000 TCR beta sequences with HLA alleles at 0.05 false discovery rate.

Amplification used 60 Vbeta primers and 13 Jbeta primers. Data came from immunoSEQ multiplex PCR; TCRdb stores just in-frame clones and leaves some out. The data contain some 100,000 clones, about 76% of them seen just once; the ten biggest clones take up 8.4%. As regards this clone: As yet, its antigen is unknown.

The V and J ends lost 5 bases and 6 bases, in that order; junction bases with no gene match: 9. The length of the CDR3 is 15 residues. Per germline, CDR1 SGHAT and CDR2 FQNNGV. This TCR came from a man between 40 and 49 years old in good health and CMV-seronegative. The sample consisted of PBMCs. The J gene is TRBJ2-7, the V gene TRBV11-2, with TRBD1 matching 11 bases. CDR3 nucleotide sequence: TGTGCCAGCAGCCCACTCGGACAGGGGGCGACCGAGCAGTACTTC. Its translation is CASSPLGQGATEQYF. Complete variable domain (other parts from reference TRBV11-2 and TRBJ2-7): EAGVAQSPRYKIIEKRQSVAFWCNPISGHATLYWYQQILGQGPKLLIQFQNNGVVDDSQLPKDRFSAERLKGVDSTLKIQPAKLEDSAVYLCASSPLGQGATEQYFGPGTRLTVT.